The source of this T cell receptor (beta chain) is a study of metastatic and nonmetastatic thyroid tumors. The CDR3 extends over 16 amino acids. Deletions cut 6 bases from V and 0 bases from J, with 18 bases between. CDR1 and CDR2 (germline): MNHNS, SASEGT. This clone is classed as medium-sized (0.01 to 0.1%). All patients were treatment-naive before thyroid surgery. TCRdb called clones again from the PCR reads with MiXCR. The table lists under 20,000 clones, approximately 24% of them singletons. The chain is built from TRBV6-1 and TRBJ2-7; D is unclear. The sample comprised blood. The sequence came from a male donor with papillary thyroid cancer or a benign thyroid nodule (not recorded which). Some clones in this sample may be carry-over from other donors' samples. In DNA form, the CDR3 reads TGTGCCAGCAGCTCATCGGCGACTGCAGCCTCCTACGAGCAGTACTTC. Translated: CASSSSATAASYEQYF.